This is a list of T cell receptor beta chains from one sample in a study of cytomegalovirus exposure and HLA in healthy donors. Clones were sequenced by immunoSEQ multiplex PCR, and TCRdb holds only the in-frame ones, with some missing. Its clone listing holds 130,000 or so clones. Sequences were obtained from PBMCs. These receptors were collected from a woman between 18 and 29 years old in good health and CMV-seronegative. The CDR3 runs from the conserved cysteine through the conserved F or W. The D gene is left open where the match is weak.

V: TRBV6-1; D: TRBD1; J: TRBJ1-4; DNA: TGTGCCAGTGCAGGGGGCTTTAATGAAAAACTGTTTTTT; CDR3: CASAGGFNEKLFF
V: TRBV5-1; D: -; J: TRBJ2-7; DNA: TGCGCCAGCAGCTTGGTCCCGGCCTACGAGCAGTACTTC; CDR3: CASSLVPAYEQYF
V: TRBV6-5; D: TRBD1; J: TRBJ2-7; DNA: TGTGCCAGCAACCCGGGACAGGGCAACGAGCAGTACTTC; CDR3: CASNPGQGNEQYF
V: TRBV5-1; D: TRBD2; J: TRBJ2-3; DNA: TGCGCCAGCAGCTATCAGTCAGGGACTAGCGGGGCGGAAGATACGCAGTATTTT; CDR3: CASSYQSGTSGAEDTQYF
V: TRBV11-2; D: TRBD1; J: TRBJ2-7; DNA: TGTGCCAGCAGCATATCGACAGGGGCCCCCTACGAGCAGTACTTC; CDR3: CASSISTGAPYEQYF
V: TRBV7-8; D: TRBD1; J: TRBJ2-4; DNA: TGTGCCAGCAGCTCGGACAGGGTATGGGGCAAAAACATTCAGTACTTC; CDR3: CASSSDRVWGKNIQYF
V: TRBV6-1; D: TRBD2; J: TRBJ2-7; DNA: TGTGCCAGCGGCCGAGCGGGGAGCTACGAGCAGTACTTC; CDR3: CASGRAGSYEQYF
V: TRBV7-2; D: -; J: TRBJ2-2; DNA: TGTGCCAGCAGCTCCAGGGAAGGGCAACACACCGGGGAGCTGTTTTTT; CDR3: CASSSREGQHTGELFF
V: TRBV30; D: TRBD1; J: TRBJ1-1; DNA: TGTGCCTGGAGAAGAAGACAGGGGCGCCCTGACTTGAACACTGAAGCTTTCTTT; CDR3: CAWRRRQGRPDLNTEAFF
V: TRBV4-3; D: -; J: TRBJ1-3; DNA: TGCGCCAGCAGCCAAGATCTAGGGGGATTTTCTGGAAACACCATATATTTT; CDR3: CASSQDLGGFSGNTIYF
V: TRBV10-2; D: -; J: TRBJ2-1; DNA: TGCGCCAGCAGTGAGGTTAGCGGAGTCGGGAATGAGCAGTTCTTC; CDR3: CASSEVSGVGNEQFF
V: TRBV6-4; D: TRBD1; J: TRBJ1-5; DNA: TGTGCCAGCAGTTCGACAGGGGCCCTCAATCAGCCCCAGCATTTT; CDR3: CASSSTGALNQPQHF
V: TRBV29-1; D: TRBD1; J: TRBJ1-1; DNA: TGCAGCGTGGAAAGAAGCCGGGACAGCCTACTGAACACTGAAGCTTTCTTT; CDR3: CSVERSRDSLLNTEAFF
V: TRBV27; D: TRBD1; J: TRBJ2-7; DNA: TGTGCCAGCAGTGTAACAGGGGGCGCGAACTACGAGCAGTACTTC; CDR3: CASSVTGGANYEQYF
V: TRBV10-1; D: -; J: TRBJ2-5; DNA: TGCGCCAGCAGTGACGGACAGTTGTCGGGGACCCAGTACTTC; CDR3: CASSDGQLSGTQYF
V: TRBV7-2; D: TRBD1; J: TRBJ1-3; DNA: TGTGCCAGCAGCCCCGGACAGGGACCGATAACTGGAAACACCATATATTTT; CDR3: CASSPGQGPITGNTIYF
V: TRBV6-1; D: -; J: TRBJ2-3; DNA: TGTGCCAGCAGTGAAGTACAGGGGATCGTGATTGGGGGGGATACGCAGTATTTT; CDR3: CASSEVQGIVIGGDTQYF
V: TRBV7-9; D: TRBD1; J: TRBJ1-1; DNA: TGTGTCAGCAGGGGCGTCTCAGGGGGCTCCTCTGAAGCTTTCTTT; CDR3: CVSRGVSGGSSEAFF
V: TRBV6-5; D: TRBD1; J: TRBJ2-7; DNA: TGTGCCAGCAGTTACGGCAGGGGGCCGATCTCCTACGAGCAGTACTTC; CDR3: CASSYGRGPISYEQYF
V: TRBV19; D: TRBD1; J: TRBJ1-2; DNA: TGTGCCAGTAGTGAGACAGGGGACTATGGCTACACCTTC; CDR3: CASSETGDYGYTF
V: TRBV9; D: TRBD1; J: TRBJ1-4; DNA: TGTGCCAGCAGTGAGGACAGGGGTAATGAAAAACTGTTTTTT; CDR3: CASSEDRGNEKLFF
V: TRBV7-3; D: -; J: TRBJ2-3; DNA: TGTGCCAGCAGCTTAACGACAATCCAACCCGATACGCAGTATTTT; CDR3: CASSLTTIQPDTQYF
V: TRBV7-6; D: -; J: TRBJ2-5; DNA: TGTGCCAGCAGTTCTAGGCCCGCCAACGGGGAGACCCAGTACTTC; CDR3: CASSSRPANGETQYF
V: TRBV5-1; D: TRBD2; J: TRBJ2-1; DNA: TGCGCCAGCAAACTACTAGCGGGAGGGCAGAATGAGCAGTTCTTC; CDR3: CASKLLAGGQNEQFF
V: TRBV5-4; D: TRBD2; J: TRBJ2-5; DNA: TGTGCCAGCAGCTTGGGAGGGACTAGCGGTCAAGAGACCCAGTACTTC; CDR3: CASSLGGTSGQETQYF
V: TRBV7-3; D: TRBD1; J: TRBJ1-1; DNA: TGTGCCAGCAGCCCTGACGGGACAGTTGAAGCTTTCTTT; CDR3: CASSPDGTVEAFF
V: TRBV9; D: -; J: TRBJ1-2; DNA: TGTGCCAGCATGGGGGCCTATGTCTACACCTTC; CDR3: CASMGAYVYTF
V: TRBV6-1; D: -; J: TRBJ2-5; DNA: TGTGCCACCGTGAGGACACTCCAAGAGACCCAGTACTTC; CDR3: CATVRTLQETQYF
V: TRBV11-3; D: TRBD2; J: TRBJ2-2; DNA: TGTGCCAGCAGCTTAGATCCTAGCGGGAGGGCCGGGGAGCTGTTTTTT; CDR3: CASSLDPSGRAGELFF
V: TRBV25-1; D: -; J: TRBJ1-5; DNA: TGTGCCAGCAGTGATGGAGGAGGGGTTCAGCCCCAGCATTTT; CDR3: CASSDGGGVQPQHF
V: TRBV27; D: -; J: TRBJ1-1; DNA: TGTGCCAGCAGTAGGGGCAGGGCCGGCACTGAAGCTTTCTTT; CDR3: CASSRGRAGTEAFF
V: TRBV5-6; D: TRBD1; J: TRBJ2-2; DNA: TGTGCCAGCAGCTTCTACAGGGGGCGCACCGGGGAGCTGTTTTTT; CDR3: CASSFYRGRTGELFF
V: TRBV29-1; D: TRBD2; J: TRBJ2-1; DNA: TGCAGCGTTCACCTAGCGGGAGGGGTATACAATGAGCAGTTCTTC; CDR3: CSVHLAGGVYNEQFF
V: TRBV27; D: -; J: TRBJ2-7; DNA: TGTGCCAGCAGTTCACAGGTCCACGTCTACGAGCAGTACTTC; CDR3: CASSSQVHVYEQYF
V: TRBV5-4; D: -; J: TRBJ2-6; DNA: TGTGCCAGCAGCCCACAGGGAGCTGGGGCCAACGTCCTGACTTTC; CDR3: CASSPQGAGANVLTF
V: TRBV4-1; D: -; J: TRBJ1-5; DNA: TGCGCCAGCAGCCAAGATGAGGGGCGGGAACAGCCCCAGCATTTT; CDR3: CASSQDEGREQPQHF
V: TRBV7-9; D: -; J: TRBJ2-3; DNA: TGTGCCAGCAGCTTGGGGGGAACAGATACGCAGTATTTT; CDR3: CASSLGGTDTQYF
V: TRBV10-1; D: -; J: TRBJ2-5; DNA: TGCGCCAGCAGTGCAGGGGATCAAGAGACCCAGTACTTC; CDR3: CASSAGDQETQYF
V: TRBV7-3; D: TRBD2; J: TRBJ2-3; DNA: TGTGCCAGCAGCTTAGCGGGAGGGTCCGGTACGCAGTATTTT; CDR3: CASSLAGGSGTQYF
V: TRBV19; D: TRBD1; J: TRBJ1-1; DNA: TGTGCCAGTAGTATCAGACAGGGGCCCGTGGGGAACACTGAAGCTTTCTTT; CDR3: CASSIRQGPVGNTEAFF
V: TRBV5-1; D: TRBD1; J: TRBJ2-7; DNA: TGCGCCAGCAGCTTATCAGGGGGTTTGGGGTACGAGCAGTACTTC; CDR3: CASSLSGGLGYEQYF
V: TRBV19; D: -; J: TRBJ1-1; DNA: TGTGCCAGTAGTATACGGGCAGGGATGAACACTGAAGCTTTCTTT; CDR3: CASSIRAGMNTEAFF
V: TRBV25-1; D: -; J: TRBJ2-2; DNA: TGTGCCAGCAGTGAATCTAACAGATCCACCGGGGAGCTGTTTTTT; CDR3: CASSESNRSTGELFF
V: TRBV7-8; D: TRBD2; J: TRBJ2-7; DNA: TGTGCCAGCAGCTCCCAGACTAGCGGGAGCTACGAGCAGTACTTC; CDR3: CASSSQTSGSYEQYF
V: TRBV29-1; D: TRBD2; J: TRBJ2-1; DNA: TGCAGCGCCGAGACTAGCGGGAGTAATGAGCAGTTCTTC; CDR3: CSAETSGSNEQFF